This TCR beta chain was profiled in a study of cytomegalovirus exposure and HLA in healthy donors. General study findings and limits: TRBV6-2, TRBV6-3 and other indistinguishable V segments were excluded. What a later analysis reportedly showed was that an Asian-associated ancestry cluster had fewer N-insertions than the roughly 700-donor mean. The availability of immune exposure information extended only to CMV serostatus.

The CDR3 runs to 12 residues. J lost 4 bases, V lost 4 bases, and 4 bases had no gene match. The germline V gene has CDR1 SQVTM and CDR2 ANQGSEA. Both 60 Vbeta primers and 13 Jbeta primers went into the PCR. Sequenced by immunoSEQ multiplex PCR; TCRdb stores in-frame clones only, minus some. The table lists just under 250,000 clones, roughly 82% of them singletons. About this clone itself: Antigen specificity is unknown.

The clonotype comes from a woman between 35 and 50 years old in good health and CMV-seropositive. Sequencing input: PBMCs. The V call is TRBV29-1, the J call TRBJ2-7, with 7 bases lining up with TRBD2. The CDR3: CSVGIGGYEQYF. The CDR3 DNA follows: TGCAGCGTTGGAATCGGGGGGTACGAGCAGTACTTC.